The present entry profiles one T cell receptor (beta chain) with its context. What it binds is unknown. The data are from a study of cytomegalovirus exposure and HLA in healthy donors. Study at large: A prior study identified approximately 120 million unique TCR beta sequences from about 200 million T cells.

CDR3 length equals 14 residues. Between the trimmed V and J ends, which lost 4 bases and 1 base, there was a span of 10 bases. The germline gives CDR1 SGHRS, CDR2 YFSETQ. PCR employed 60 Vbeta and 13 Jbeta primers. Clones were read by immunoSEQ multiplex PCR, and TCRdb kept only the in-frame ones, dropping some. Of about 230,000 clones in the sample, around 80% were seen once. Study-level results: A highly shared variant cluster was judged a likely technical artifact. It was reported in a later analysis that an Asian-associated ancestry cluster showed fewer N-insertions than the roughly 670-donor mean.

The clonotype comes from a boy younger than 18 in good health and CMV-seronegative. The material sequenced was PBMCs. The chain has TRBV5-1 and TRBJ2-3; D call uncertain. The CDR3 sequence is CASSPSQGTDTQYF. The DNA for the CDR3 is TGCGCCAGCAGCCCCTCGCAGGGCACAGATACGCAGTATTTT.